This entry concerns a single T cell receptor (beta chain). The antigen remains unidentified. These data originate in a study of blood T cells in healthy people across ages. Study outcomes and limitations: Older age coincided with a roughly linear decline in TCR beta diversity per million T cells. Naive T cell percentage showed a strong correlation with the diversity of TCR beta. Whereas aged donors had fewer naive CD4+ cells, long-lived donors had more of them and higher diversity. No conclusive comparison of naive versus antigen-experienced cells was possible with unsorted PBMCs.

Through a sample-barcoded 5' primer and a J-beta primer mix, a second PCR was run for roughly 7 to 12 cycles. TCRdb recomputed calls from the 5' RACE reads with MiXCR, one row per CDR3 protein. The table lists roughly 680,000 distinct CDR3 sequences, more than 45% of them singletons. V was shortened by 3 bases and J by 0 bases, with 9 bases between the two germline ends. This CDR3 is 14 amino acids long. In germline, CDR1 is ENHRY, CDR2 SYGVKD. The receptor was derived from a woman of 80 years or more in good health. The chain links TRBV10-3 to TRBJ2-7; maybe TRBD1 (5 bases). Sequenced material: blood. The CDR3 nucleotides read TGTGCCATCAGTGATAGGGGATACTCCTACGAGCAGTACTTC. The encoded protein is CAISDRGYSYEQYF.